Shown below are 15 T cell receptor beta chains from a single sample sequenced in a study of blood T cell repertoires in COVID-19. TCRdb keeps only in-frame clones here, not all; method: immunoSEQ multiplex PCR. The sample contains almost 300,000 clones, roughly 90% of which appear only once. Specimen: peripheral blood. Receptors originate from a woman aged 25-40 years with COVID-19, enrolled during active disease.

This sequence joins TRBV7-8 and TRBJ2-5; 7 bases line up with TRBD1. This CDR3 comprises 15 residues. Germline-derived CDR1 and CDR2 are SGHVS and FQNEAQ. The V gene end was trimmed by 5 bases and the J gene end by 1 base; junction bases not matched to a gene: 7. CDR3 sequence: CASSKYRGGQETQYF. CDR3 in DNA: TGTGCCAGCAGCAAGTACAGGGGTGGCCAAGAGACCCAGTACTTC.

The chain joins TRBV5-6 to TRBJ2-1; D uncertain. This CDR3 contains 15 residues. From germline, CDR1 is SGHDT and CDR2 YYEEEE. V was cut by 1 base and J by 0 bases, with 8 bases left in between. The CDR3 reads CASSLQESSYNEQFF. The CDR3, as DNA: TGTGCCAGCAGCTTGCAGGAAAGCTCCTACAATGAGCAGTTCTTC.

On this clone: Because it lacks the conserved phenylalanine or tryptophan at the end, this CDR3 is likely a read error. The DNA is omitted, as the CDR3 cannot be located on it reliably, and the CDR3 follows TCRdb's listing. The CDR3 here is CASSFRGGTGPLL. This chain connects TRBV5-4 to TRBJ2-7; the DNA was not used to check the table's D call, TRBD1. Germline V gene data show CDR1 as SGHNT and CDR2 as YYREEE (reference sequence). The CDR3 totals 13 residues, both ends included.

The V and J genes are TRBV3-1 (or the pseudogene TRBV3-2) and TRBJ2-7; possibly TRBD2 for D (5 bases). The CDR3 loop spans 15 amino acids. The V gene lost 3 bases and the J gene lost 2 bases, with 14 bases spanning the gap. The V gene's germline CDR1 is LGHDT and CDR2 YNNKEL (reference sequence). This CDR3 is CASSQASGSPYEQYF. CDR3 coding DNA: TGTGCCAGCAGCCAGGCCTCGGGGTCCCCCTACGAGCAGTACTTC.

The rearrangement joins TRBV30 to TRBJ1-2; the match to TRBD1 covers 11 bases. The V gene end was trimmed by 1 base and the J gene end by 4 bases; junction bases not matched to a gene: 5. The CDR3 length is 15 residues. From germline, CDR1 is GTSNPN and CDR2 SVGIG (reference sequence). The CDR3 loop is CAWSGTGGAVYGYTF. The CDR3 nucleotides read TGTGCCTGGAGTGGGACAGGGGGCGCGGTCTATGGCTACACCTTC.

The CDR3 bases are TGTGCCAGCAGCTTTCTCGCGGGCGGAACCTACGAGCAGTACTTC. Protein: CASSFLAGGTYEQYF. V is TRBV5-4 and J is TRBJ2-7; maybe TRBD2 (5 bases). The V gene's germline CDR1 is SGHNT and CDR2 YYREEE (reference sequence). The V end lost 2 bases, the J end lost 2 bases, and 14 bases lay between the germline ends. CDR3 length: 15 residues.

The J gene is TRBJ2-7, the V gene TRBV5-8, with D unresolved. Germline V CDR1 and CDR2: SGHTS, YDEGEE. This CDR3 is built from 11 residues. V was shortened by 4 bases and J by 8 bases, with 10 bases between the two germline ends. CDR3: CASSPAAKQYF. The CDR3 bases are TGTGCCAGCAGCCCGGCGGCGAAGCAGTACTTC.

The chain recombines TRBV6-5 with TRBJ2-2; the D is unclear. This CDR3 region has 13 residues. V was pared by 7 bases and J by 2 bases, with 8 bases between. Per germline, CDR1 MNHEY and CDR2 SVGAGI. The CDR3 DNA follows: TGTGCCAGCACCCCGACAAACACCGGGGAGCTGTTTTTT. This gives the protein CASTPTNTGELFF.

This clone appeared a few times. The J gene is TRBJ2-1, the V gene TRBV3-1 (or the pseudogene TRBV3-2); D uncertain. The CDR3 is 13 residues long. Trimming stripped 6 bases from V and 6 bases from J, with 12 bases between. The germline gives CDR1 LGHDT, CDR2 YNNKEL (reference sequence). The CDR3 nucleotides read TGTGCCAGCAGTCTCAACTATGGCAATGAGCAGTTCTTC. Translating gives CASSLNYGNEQFF.

The V and J genes are TRBV5-4 and TRBJ2-1; 8 nucleotides line up with TRBD2. This CDR3 has 16 residues. V trimming: 0 bases; J trimming: 0 bases; junction bases outside the gene matches: 2. Germline V gives CDR1 SGHNT, CDR2 YYREEE (reference sequence). The CDR3 DNA sequence: TGTGCCAGCAGCTTGGTTGCGGGGGGCTCCTACAATGAGCAGTTCTTC. Translation gives CASSLVAGGSYNEQFF.

The V gene is TRBV19, the J gene TRBJ2-7; a possible D gene is TRBD1 (5 bases). The germline V gene encodes CDR1 LNHDA and CDR2 SQIVND (reference sequence). V was pared by 3 bases and J by 4 bases, with 13 bases between. The CDR3 spans 14 residues. The CDR3 bases are TGTGCCAGTAGTATTGCACAGACAGCTTACGAGCAGTACTTC. This encodes CASSIAQTAYEQYF.

The rearrangement uses TRBV5-4 and TRBJ1-2, with 7 bases lining up with TRBD1. The CDR3 loop spans 14 amino acids. Germline V lookup: CDR1 SGHNT, CDR2 YYREEE (reference sequence). V lost 2 bases, J lost 8 bases, and 9 bases stayed unmatched. DNA for the CDR3: TGTGCCAGCAGCTTCAACAGGGGATTGGGGGGCTACACCTTC. Translation: CASSFNRGLGGYTF. The full variable domain, in which reference TRBV5-4 and TRBJ1-2 provide the parts outside the CDR3, is ETGVTQSPTHLIKTRGQQVTLRCSSQSGHNTVSWYQQALGQGPQFIFQYYREEENGRGNFPPRFSGLQFPNYSSELNVNALELDDSALYLCASSFNRGLGGYTFGSGTRLTVV.

The rearrangement uses TRBV28 and TRBJ2-1; TRBD1 agrees at 7 bases. Germline-derived CDR1 and CDR2 are MDHEN and SYDVKM. The CDR3 is made up of 12 amino acids. V was pared by 11 bases and J by 4 bases, with 5 bases of the junction left unmatched. CDR3: CAAGTEYNEQFF. The CDR3, as DNA: TGTGCCGCCGGGACAGAGTACAATGAGCAGTTCTTC.

The chain employs TRBV5-4 and TRBJ2-5, with TRBD1 identical over 10 bases. Per the germline V gene, CDR1 is SGHNT and CDR2 is YYREEE (reference sequence). The V gene end was trimmed by 5 bases and the J gene end by 5 bases; junction bases not matched to a gene: 9. The CDR3 extends over 15 amino acids. The CDR3 DNA reads as TGTGCCAGCAGAGATTGGACAGGGGGAGCGGAGACCCAGTACTTC. It translates to CASRDWTGGAETQYF.

The V gene is TRBV16, the J gene TRBJ2-3; D is undetermined. The CDR3 extends over 14 amino acids. CDR1 is KGHSY, CDR2 FQNENV, per germline. With 1 base removed from V and 1 base from J, the gap between germline ends came to 6 bases. CDR3 sequence reads: CASSQFTGTDTQYF. The CDR3 DNA follows: TGTGCCAGCAGCCAATTTACGGGCACAGATACGCAGTATTTT.